Each of the 21 T cell receptor beta chains below was sequenced from the same sample in a study of identical twins. TCRdb processed the 5' RACE reads anew with MiXCR; each CDR3 protein has one entry. The data show nearly 900,000 distinct CDR3 sequences, roughly an eighth seen once. This sample also appeared in a second study, on yellow fever vaccine responses in identical twins.

The source material was PBMCs. These TCRs come from a woman between 18 and 30 years old in good health.

This sequence joins TRBV24-1 and TRBJ2-5; TRBD1 is a possible D gene (6 bases). Trimming stripped 3 bases from V and 0 bases from J, with 10 bases between. CDR3 length: 15 amino acids. Germline V gene sequence: CDR1 KGHDR, CDR2 SFDVKD. The CDR3 spells CATSDHYRDQETQYF. The CDR3 region has the DNA TGTGCCACCAGTGATCACTACAGGGACCAAGAGACCCAGTACTTC.

This clonotype was observed a handful of times. V and J are TRBV3-1 and TRBJ2-5; unclear D gene. Germline CDR1 is LGHDT and CDR2 is YNNKEL (reference sequence). V lost 0 bases and J lost 5, with 7 bases in between. The CDR3 has 13 residues. The chain's CDR3 is CASSQEVWETQYF. The CDR3 DNA sequence: TGTGCCAGCAGCCAAGAGGTGTGGGAGACCCAGTACTTC.

The chain employs TRBV2 and TRBJ2-1, with D unresolved. CDR3 length: 13 amino acids. Trimming took off 7 bases at V and 3 bases at J, with 10 bases between the two ends. CDR1 and CDR2 from the germline V gene are SNHLY and FYNNEI. The CDR3 reads CASTDGNYNEQFF. The CDR3 DNA sequence: TGTGCCAGCACCGATGGGAACTACAATGAGCAGTTCTTC.

This clonotype has just a few counts. CDR3 nucleotides: TGCAGTGCTAGGTTGCGGGGAATCTACAATGAGCAGTTCTTC. This translates into CSARLRGIYNEQFF. This chain links TRBV20-1 with TRBJ2-1; D is perhaps TRBD2 (6 bases). Germline V gene lookup returns CDR1 DFQATT and CDR2 SNEGSKA (reference sequence). The CDR3 consists of 14 residues. V dropped 3 bases and J dropped 3 bases, with 12 bases sitting between them.

This clonotype was seen at least ten times. The rearrangement uses TRBV12-3 or TRBV12-4 and TRBJ1-2; D is ambiguous. This CDR3 is built from 13 residues. The V end lost 3 bases, the J end lost 2 bases, and 7 bases lay between the germline ends. CDR3 amino acids: CASSFGVNYGYTF. The DNA for the CDR3 is TGTGCCAGCAGTTTTGGGGTAAACTATGGCTACACCTTC.

This clonotype has a count of ten or more. This CDR3 reads CASSLGAGDQPQHF. CDR3 DNA: TGCGCCAGCAGCTTGGGGGCAGGAGATCAGCCCCAGCATTTT. The chain combines TRBV5-1 with TRBJ1-5, with D uncertain. Per the germline V gene, CDR1 is SGHRS and CDR2 is YFSETQ. This CDR3 region has 14 residues. The V and J ends lost 0 bases and 5 bases respectively, with 9 bases between them.

The CDR3: CAISIGQGAYEQYF. In DNA form, the CDR3 reads TGTGCCATCAGTATCGGACAGGGGGCCTACGAGCAGTACTTC. V is TRBV10-3 and J is TRBJ2-7; 10 nucleotides agree with TRBD1. The trim removed 5 bases at V and 2 bases at J, leaving 3 bases unmatched. CDR1 is ENHRY, CDR2 SYGVKD, per germline. There are 14 residues in the CDR3.

This clonotype came up many times. The genes are TRBV4-1 and TRBJ2-5; TRBD1 or TRBD2 may be the D gene (5 bases each). CDR1 is MGHRA, CDR2 YSYEKL, per germline. V lost 4 bases and J lost 3, with 12 bases in between. The CDR3 has 14 amino acids. The CDR3 spells CASSRDEEKETQYF. The DNA for the CDR3 is TGCGCCAGCAGCCGGGACGAGGAGAAAGAGACCCAGTACTTC.

This clonotype showed up just a few times. The rearrangement joins TRBV29-1 to TRBJ2-7, with D tentatively TRBD2 (5 bases). This CDR3 is 13 amino acids long. V lost 7 bases and J 3 bases, leaving 16 bases between the germline ends. Looked up from germline, CDR1 is SQVTM and CDR2 is ANQGSEA. The CDR3 spells CSGLWTDDYEQYV. The CDR3 bases are TGCAGCGGTCTATGGACTGACGACTACGAGCAGTACGTC.

The genes are TRBV12-5 and TRBJ2-1; D not resolved. The CDR3 is 14 residues long. Per the germline V gene, CDR1 is LGHNT and CDR2 is FRNRAP. V was pared by 1 base and J by 5 bases, with 9 bases between. CDR3 sequence: CASGLDNKDNEQFF. The CDR3 bases are TGTGCTAGTGGTTTGGACAACAAAGACAATGAGCAGTTCTTC.

This clonotype was found a few times. The chain couples TRBV29-1 to TRBJ2-1, with TRBD2 matching 8 bases. From germline, CDR1 is SQVTM and CDR2 ANQGSEA. J lost 4 bases, V lost 4 bases, and 9 bases had no gene match. The CDR3 is made up of 15 amino acids. The CDR3 loop is CSVVGLAGRYNEQFF. CDR3 bases: TGCAGCGTTGTTGGGCTAGCGGGTAGATACAATGAGCAGTTCTTC.

This clonotype showed up just a few times. This chain links TRBV15 with TRBJ1-2; 8 bases match TRBD1. The junction had 5 bases not matched to a gene; V was cut back by 0 bases and J by 5 bases. Germline lookup yields CDR1 LNHNV and CDR2 YYDKDF (reference sequence). The CDR3 runs 15 residues. CDR3 residues: CATSRDQGAQYGYTF. For the CDR3, the DNA is TGTGCCACCAGCAGAGATCAGGGGGCGCAATATGGCTACACCTTC.

The rearrangement uses TRBV7-9 and TRBJ1-6; 8 bases are shared with TRBD1. The CDR3 spans 15 residues. The V segment lost 4 bases and the J segment 7 bases; nucleotides outside the gene matches: 6. Germline V lookup: CDR1 SEHNR, CDR2 FQNEAQ (reference sequence). The CDR3 bases are TGTGCCAGCAGCTCCTGGACAGGGAGGAATTCACCCCTCCACTTT. Encoded protein: CASSSWTGRNSPLHF.

This clonotype has a count of ten or more. This chain links TRBV6-1 with TRBJ2-1; 10 bases fit TRBD1. Trimming cost V 6 bases and J 4 bases; bases outside gene matches: 6. The CDR3 consists of 15 residues. Per germline, CDR1 MNHNS and CDR2 SASEGT. The CDR3 bases are TGTGCCAGCAGACCCGGGACAGGGGTTTACAATGAGCAGTTCTTC. This translates into CASRPGTGVYNEQFF.

V usage is TRBV20-1 and J usage is TRBJ2-1, with D hard to call. This CDR3 comprises 14 residues. Germline V gives CDR1 DFQATT, CDR2 SNEGSKA (reference sequence). V was cut by 3 bases and J by 2 bases, with 11 bases left in between. The CDR3 reads CSASRPITYNEQFF. For the CDR3, the DNA is TGCAGTGCTAGCAGGCCCATTACCTACAATGAGCAGTTCTTC.

The rearrangement joins TRBV15 to TRBJ2-5, with D possibly called TRBD1 or TRBD2 (5 bases each). The CDR3 has 15 residues. The germline V gene has CDR1 LNHNV and CDR2 YYDKDF (reference sequence). V gave up 5 bases and J gave up 5 bases, with 18 bases separating them. CDR3: CATSLIRDPGETQYF. The CDR3 region has the DNA TGTGCCACCAGCCTGATCCGGGACCCTGGGGAGACCCAGTACTTC.

This clonotype was seen many times. The genes are TRBV12-3 or TRBV12-4 and TRBJ2-7, with 8 bases that match TRBD2. CDR3 length equals 14 residues. Losses at the gene ends were 1 base for V and 6 bases for J; bases not matched to a gene: 5. CDR3 DNA sequence: TGTGCCAGCAGTTTAGATAGCGGGATAATCGAGCAGTACTTC. Its translation is CASSLDSGIIEQYF.

The gene calls are TRBV5-1 and TRBJ2-1; D may correspond to TRBD1 or TRBD2 (6 bases each). The CDR3 extends over 18 amino acids. Per the germline V gene, CDR1 is SGHRS and CDR2 is YFSETQ. The V end lost 1 base, the J end lost 7 bases, and 24 bases lay between the germline ends. CDR3 coding DNA: TGCGCCAGCAGCTTGATCGTGCTGCGGGACACCGTCGGGAATGAGCAGTTCTTC. Translation gives CASSLIVLRDTVGNEQFF. The full variable domain, with the rest looked up from reference TRBV5-1 and TRBJ2-1, is KAGVTQTPRYLIKTRGQQVTLSCSPISGHRSVSWYQQTPGQGLQFLFEYFSETQRNKGNFPGRFSGRQFSNSRSEMNVSTLELGDSALYLCASSLIVLRDTVGNEQFFGPGTRLTVL.

At least ten counts were recorded for this clonotype. The V gene is TRBV12-3 or TRBV12-4, the J gene TRBJ1-6; the D gene is possibly TRBD1 (5 bases). Trimming took off 5 bases at V and 10 bases at J, with 15 bases between the two ends. The CDR3 consists of 14 residues. This CDR3 reads CASSGGGVGSPLHF. The CDR3 bases are TGTGCCAGCAGTGGGGGTGGGGTGGGATCACCCCTCCACTTT.

This clonotype showed up just a few times. J is TRBJ2-1 and V is TRBV29-1, with D maybe TRBD1 (5 bases). This CDR3 is 15 amino acids long. Germline assignment: CDR1 SQVTM and CDR2 ANQGSEA. Trimming took 2 bases from V and 6 from J, leaving 17 bases between them. This CDR3 is CSVERGAYTGNEQFF. CDR3 bases: TGCAGCGTTGAAAGGGGCGCATATACAGGCAATGAGCAGTTCTTC.

This clonotype was counted a few times. The rearrangement uses TRBV14 and TRBJ1-4, with D possibly being TRBD1 (6 bases). V was trimmed by 2 bases and J by 7 bases, leaving 11 bases between them. The CDR3 covers 14 residues. The germline V gene has CDR1 SGHDN and CDR2 FVKESK. CDR3 loop: CASSQQGIGEKLFF. In nucleotides, the CDR3 is TGTGCCAGCAGCCAACAGGGGATTGGTGAAAAACTGTTTTTT. Based on the CDR3 plus reference TRBV14 and TRBJ1-4, the full variable domain is EAGVTQFPSHSVIEKGQTVTLRCDPISGHDNLYWYRRVMGKEIKFLLHFVKESKQDESGMPNNRFLAERTGGTYSTLKVQPAELEDSGVYFCASSQQGIGEKLFFGSGTQLSVL.